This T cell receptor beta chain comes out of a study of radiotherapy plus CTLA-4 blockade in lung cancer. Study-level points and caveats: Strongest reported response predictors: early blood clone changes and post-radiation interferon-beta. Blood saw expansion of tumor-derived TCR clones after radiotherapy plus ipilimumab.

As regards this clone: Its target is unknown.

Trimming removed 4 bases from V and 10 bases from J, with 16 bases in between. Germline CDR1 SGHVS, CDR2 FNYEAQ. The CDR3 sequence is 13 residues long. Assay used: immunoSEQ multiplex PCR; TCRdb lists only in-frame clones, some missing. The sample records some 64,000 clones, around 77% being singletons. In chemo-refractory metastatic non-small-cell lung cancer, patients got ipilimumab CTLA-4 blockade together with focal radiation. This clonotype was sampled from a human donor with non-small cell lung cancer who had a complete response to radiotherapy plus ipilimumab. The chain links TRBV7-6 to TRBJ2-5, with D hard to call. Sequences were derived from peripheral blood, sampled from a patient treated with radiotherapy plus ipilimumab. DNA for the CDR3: TGTGCCAGCAGCTCCACGGGTTTCAAAGACCAGTACTTC. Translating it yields CASSSTGFKDQYF.